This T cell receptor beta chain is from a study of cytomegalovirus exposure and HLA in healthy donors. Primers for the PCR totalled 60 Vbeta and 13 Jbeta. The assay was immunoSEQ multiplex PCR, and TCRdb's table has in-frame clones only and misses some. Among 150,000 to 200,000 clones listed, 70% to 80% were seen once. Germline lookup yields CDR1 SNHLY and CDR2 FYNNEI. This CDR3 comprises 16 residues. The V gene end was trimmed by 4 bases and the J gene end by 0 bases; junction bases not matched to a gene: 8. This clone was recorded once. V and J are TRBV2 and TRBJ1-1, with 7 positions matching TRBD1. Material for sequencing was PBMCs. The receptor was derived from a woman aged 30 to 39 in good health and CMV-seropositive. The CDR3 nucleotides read TGTGCCAGCAGTGTCAGCTCGACAGGGTTGAACACTGAAGCTTTCTTT. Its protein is CASSVSSTGLNTEAFF.